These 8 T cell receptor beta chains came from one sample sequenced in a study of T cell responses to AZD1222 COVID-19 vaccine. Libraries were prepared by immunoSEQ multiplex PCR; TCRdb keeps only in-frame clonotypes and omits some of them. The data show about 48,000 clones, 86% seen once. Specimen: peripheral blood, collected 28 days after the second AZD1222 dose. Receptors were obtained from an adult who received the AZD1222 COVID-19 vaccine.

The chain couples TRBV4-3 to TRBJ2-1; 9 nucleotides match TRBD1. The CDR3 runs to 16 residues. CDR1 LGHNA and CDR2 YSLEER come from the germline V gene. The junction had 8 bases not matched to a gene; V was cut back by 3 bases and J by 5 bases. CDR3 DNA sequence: TGCGCCAGCAGCCACCTACAGGGGGCGGGTCACAATGAGCAGTTCTTC. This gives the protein CASSHLQGAGHNEQFF.

In DNA form, the CDR3 reads TGTGCCAGCAGCTTAGGTCATGAAGGTTCGATCACAGATACGCAGTATTTT. Residues: CASSLGHEGSITDTQYF. The chain recombines TRBV7-9 with TRBJ2-3; D remains ambiguous. Trimming left V 1 base short and J 2 bases short, with 16 bases between. This CDR3 has 17 amino acids. The germline gives CDR1 SEHNR, CDR2 FQNEAQ (reference sequence).

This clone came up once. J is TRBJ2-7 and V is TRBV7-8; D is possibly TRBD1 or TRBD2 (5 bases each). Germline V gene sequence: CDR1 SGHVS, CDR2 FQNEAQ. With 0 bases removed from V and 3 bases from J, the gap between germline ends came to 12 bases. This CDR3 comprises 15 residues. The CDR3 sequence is CASSLAGRAGYEQYF. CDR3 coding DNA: TGTGCCAGCAGCTTAGCCGGCAGGGCGGGCTACGAGCAGTACTTC.

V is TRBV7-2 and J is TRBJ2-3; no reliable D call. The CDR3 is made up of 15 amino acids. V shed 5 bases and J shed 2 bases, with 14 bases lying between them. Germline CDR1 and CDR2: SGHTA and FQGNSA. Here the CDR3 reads CASSPSVSNTDTQYF. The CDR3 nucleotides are TGTGCCAGCAGCCCCAGCGTCTCAAACACAGATACGCAGTATTTT.

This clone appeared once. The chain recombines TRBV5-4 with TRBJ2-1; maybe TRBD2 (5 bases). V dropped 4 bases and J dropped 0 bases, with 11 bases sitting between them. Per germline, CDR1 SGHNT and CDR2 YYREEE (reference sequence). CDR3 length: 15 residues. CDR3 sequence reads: CASSPRGNSYNEQFF. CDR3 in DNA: TGTGCCAGCAGCCCGAGAGGGAACTCCTACAATGAGCAGTTCTTC.

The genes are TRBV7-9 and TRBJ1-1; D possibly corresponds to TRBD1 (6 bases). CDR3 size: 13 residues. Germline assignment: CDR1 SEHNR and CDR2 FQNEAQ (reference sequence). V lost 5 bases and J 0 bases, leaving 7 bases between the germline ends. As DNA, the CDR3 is TGTGCCAGCAGCCGGGACATGAACACTGAAGCTTTCTTT. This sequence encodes CASSRDMNTEAFF.

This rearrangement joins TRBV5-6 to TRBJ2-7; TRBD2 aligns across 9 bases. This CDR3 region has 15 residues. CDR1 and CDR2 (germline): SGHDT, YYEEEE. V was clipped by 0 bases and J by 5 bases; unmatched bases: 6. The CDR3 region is CASSLGLAGWDEQYF. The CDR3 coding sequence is TGTGCCAGCAGCTTGGGGCTAGCGGGATGGGACGAGCAGTACTTC.

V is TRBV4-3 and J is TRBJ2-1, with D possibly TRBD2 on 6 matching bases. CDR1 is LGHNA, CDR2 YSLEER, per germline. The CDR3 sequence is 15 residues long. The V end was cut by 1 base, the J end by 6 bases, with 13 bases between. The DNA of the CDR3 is TGCGCCAGCAGCCAAGTTCTATTGGGGGGCAATGAGCAGTTCTTC. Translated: CASSQVLLGGNEQFF.